The source of this T cell receptor (beta chain) is a study of blood T cell repertoires in COVID-19. The overall study: From the United States, Italy and Spain came samples of acute and convalescent COVID-19. Nucleic acid was either cDNA or gDNA, and it came from T cells, B-cell-depleted T cells, or PBMCs.

The table came from immunoSEQ multiplex PCR; TCRdb's copy has only in-frame clones and leaves some out. The sample records tens of thousands of clones, more than 75% being singletons. Trimming took off 2 bases at V and 4 bases at J, with 14 bases between the two ends. Germline loops: CDR1 ENHRY, CDR2 SYGVKD. There are 16 residues in the CDR3. During active infection, Seattle patients enrolled and were then monitored through disease. Material: peripheral blood. V is TRBV10-3 and J is TRBJ2-2; D gene uncertain. This TCR came from a woman at least 80 years old with COVID-19, enrolled during active disease. The CDR3 coding sequence is TGTGCCATCAGTGAGAACGCCCGGGTGGGCACCGGGGAGCTGTTTTTT. Translated: CAISENARVGTGELFF.